A single sample is the source of the 21 T cell receptor beta chains below, sequenced in a study of T-cell reconstitution after alpha-beta-depleted transplantation in children. Preparation of the TCRbeta library used unique molecular identifiers. MiXCR, run by TCRdb on the PCR reads, gives a single entry per CDR3 protein. The repertoire holds 200,000 or so distinct CDR3 sequences, with 5.5% to 7% as singletons. The sequenced sample was PBMCs, obtained before TCRalphabeta/CD19-depleted stem cell transplant. These receptors were collected from a girl in the first two years of life with combined immunodeficiency, due to receive a stem cell transplant.

With regard to this clonotype: A single base separates this from a much larger clone, so it may be a read error. This CDR3 is missing its conserved last phenylalanine or tryptophan, likely due to a read error. The chain's CDR3 is CASSSRGLAGYTDTQYV. The DNA for the CDR3 is TGCGCCAGCAGCTCTCGAGGACTAGCGGGATACACAGATACGCAGTATGTT. The V and J genes are TRBV5-1 and TRBJ2-3; 12 bases match TRBD2. This CDR3 spans 17 amino acids. V lost 3 bases, J lost 2 bases, and 7 bases stayed unmatched. The V gene's germline CDR1 is SGHRS and CDR2 YFSETQ.

There are many counts of this clonotype. V is TRBV29-1 and J is TRBJ2-7, with D possibly being TRBD2 (6 bases). Germline V gene sequence: CDR1 SQVTM, CDR2 ANQGSEA. The CDR3 contains 15 residues. The V gene lost 3 bases and the J gene lost 0 bases, with 15 bases spanning the gap. The CDR3 DNA is TGCAGCGTTGATTCCCCTGACGGGAGCTCCTACGAGCAGTACTTC. Residues: CSVDSPDGSSYEQYF.

This clonotype was detected ten times or more. This chain links TRBV12-3 or TRBV12-4 with TRBJ2-1; D might be TRBD2 (6 bases). V lost 7 bases and J 7 bases, leaving 20 bases between the germline ends. The CDR3 contains 15 residues. The CDR3 region has the DNA TGTGCCAGCAAAACCGACGGGACTCCCCGTAATGAGCAGTTCTTC. Translating gives CASKTDGTPRNEQFF.

In this sample, this clonotype turned up many times. The V call is TRBV12-3 or TRBV12-4, the J call TRBJ2-7; a possible D gene is TRBD1 (5 bases). The length of the CDR3 is 13 residues. V lost 7 bases to trimming and J lost 3 bases, with 13 bases between them. The CDR3 sequence: CASTPTDGYEQYF. The CDR3 DNA reads TGTGCCAGCACACCGACAGACGGCTACGAGCAGTACTTC.

This clonotype was counted ten times or more. This chain connects TRBV6-5 to TRBJ2-7, with D hard to call. The germline gives CDR1 MNHEY, CDR2 SVGAGI. This CDR3 region has 13 residues. The V gene lost 0 bases and the J gene lost 6 bases, with 9 bases spanning the gap. The CDR3 nucleotides are TGTGCCAGCAGTTACTCGATGGGGTCCGAGCAGTACTTC. It codes for CASSYSMGSEQYF.

This clonotype showed up many times. The chain links TRBV15 to TRBJ2-3; no clear D. V was clipped by 2 bases and J by 6 bases, with 3 bases between them. This CDR3 contains 11 residues. From germline, CDR1 is LNHNV and CDR2 YYDKDF (reference sequence). CDR3 protein: CATSRRDTQYF. The CDR3 nucleotides are TGTGCCACCAGCAGAAGGGATACGCAGTATTTT.

This clonotype was seen repeatedly, ten times or more. V and J are TRBV12-3 or TRBV12-4 and TRBJ2-1, with TRBD2 identical over 13 bases. The CDR3 has 16 amino acids. The trim removed 3 bases at V and 8 bases at J, leaving 7 bases unmatched. CDR3 DNA: TGTGCCAGCAGTTTCCAGACTAGCGGGGGGTTCTATGAGCAGTTCTTC. It codes for CASSFQTSGGFYEQFF.

This chain links TRBV19 with TRBJ2-7; no reliable D call. Per the germline V gene, CDR1 is LNHDA and CDR2 is SQIVND (reference sequence). The CDR3 totals 13 residues. The germline V and J ends were trimmed by 3 bases and 5 bases, with 11 bases remaining between them. The CDR3 DNA reads TGTGCCAGTAGTATGGATGGTAAGAACGAGCAGTACTTC. This translates into CASSMDGKNEQYF. Filled out from reference TRBV19 and TRBJ2-7, the complete variable domain reads DGGITQSPKYLFRKEGQNVTLSCEQNLNHDAMYWYRQDPGQGLRLIYYSQIVNDFQKGDIAEGYSVSREKKESFPLTVTSAQKNPTAFYLCASSMDGKNEQYFGPGTRLTVT.

This clonotype occurred many times. This chain connects TRBV4-3 to TRBJ1-1; the D is unclear. The ends were cut back, 1 base at V and 4 bases at J, with 10 bases in the middle. This CDR3 contains 14 residues. Per germline, CDR1 LGHNA and CDR2 YSLEER. This CDR3 is CASSQGIGPTEAFF. DNA of the CDR3: TGCGCCAGCAGCCAAGGTATAGGGCCCACTGAAGCTTTCTTT.

The rearrangement joins TRBV11-1 to TRBJ1-4; D is possibly TRBD1 (6 bases). The V end was cut by 4 bases, the J end by 7 bases, with 31 bases between. This CDR3 comprises 20 residues. Germline V CDR1 and CDR2: SGHAT, FQDESV (reference sequence). CDR3 protein: CASSSPYIKTGLEGGEKLFF. CDR3 coding DNA: TGTGCCAGCAGCTCCCCCTATATCAAGACAGGCCTGGAGGGAGGTGAAAAACTGTTTTTT.

This clonotype came up many times. The V gene is TRBV29-1, the J gene TRBJ2-2, with 9 bases that match TRBD1. The V and J ends lost 6 bases and 5 bases, in that order; junction bases with no gene match: 7. The CDR3 loop spans 14 amino acids. CDR1 and CDR2 (germline): SQVTM, ANQGSEA. CDR3 DNA sequence: TGCAGCGTAAATGGACAGGGGCGGACCGGGGAGCTGTTTTTT. Its translation: CSVNGQGRTGELFF.

This clonotype has ten or more counts. V gene TRBV28 combines with J gene TRBJ2-7; the D gene is possibly TRBD1 (6 bases). With 6 bases removed from V and 1 base from J, the gap between germline ends came to 16 bases. Germline lookup yields CDR1 MDHEN and CDR2 SYDVKM. The CDR3 consists of 15 residues. As DNA, the CDR3 is TGTGCCAGCAGAGACCGGGACAAATTATCCTACGAGCAGTACTTC. It encodes CASRDRDKLSYEQYF. Combining the CDR3 with reference TRBV28 and TRBJ2-7 gives the whole variable domain DVKVTQSSRYLVKRTGEKVFLECVQDMDHENMFWYRQDPGLGLRLIYFSYDVKMKEKGDIPEGYSVSREKKERFSLILESASTNQTSMYLCASRDRDKLSYEQYFGPGTRLTVT.

This clonotype was seen repeatedly, ten times or more. The chain joins TRBV25-1 to TRBJ2-1; TRBD2 matches 12 bases. CDR3 length equals 16 residues. V lost 7 bases, J lost 3 bases, and 7 bases stayed unmatched. Germline V CDR1 and CDR2: MGHDK, SYGVNS. The CDR3 coding sequence is TGTGCCAGCATCCCGGGACTAGCGGGCGGCTACAATGAGCAGTTCTTC. This gives the protein CASIPGLAGGYNEQFF.

Ten or more counts support this clonotype. The chain carries TRBV27 and TRBJ2-7; D may be TRBD1 (6 bases). The CDR3 runs 15 residues. Trimming cost V 0 bases and J 4 bases, with 13 bases left between them. CDR1 is MNHEY, CDR2 SMNVEV, per germline (reference sequence). The CDR3 sequence is CASSLSLGQLYEQYF. In DNA, the CDR3 is TGTGCCAGCAGTTTATCGTTAGGACAGTTATACGAGCAGTACTTC.

Of note for this clonotype: A read error may explain this, as a much larger clone is one base away. The chain joins TRBV28 to TRBJ2-7; unclear D gene. The CDR3 consists of 13 residues. The V end was cut by 3 bases, the J end by 5 bases, with 11 bases between. The V gene's germline CDR1 is MDHEN and CDR2 SYDVKM. This chain's CDR3 is CASSFPEANEQYF. In DNA form, the CDR3 reads TGTGCCAGCAGTTTCCCGGAAGCCAACGAGCAGTACTTC. The full variable domain, completed using reference TRBV28 and TRBJ2-7, is DVKVTQSSRYLVKRTGEKVFLECVQDMDHENMFWYRQDPGLGLRLIYFSYDVKMKEKGDIPEGYSVSREKKERFSLILESASTNQTSMYLCASSFPEANEQYFGPGTRLTVT.

This clonotype has at least ten counts. The gene calls are TRBV4-3 and TRBJ2-1; 8 nucleotides match TRBD2. The CDR3 covers 17 residues. Trimming removed 1 base from V and 0 bases from J; junction bases left unmatched: 5. Germline V gene data show CDR1 as LGHNA and CDR2 as YSLEER. The CDR3 reads CASSQVLAGNSYNEQFF. The CDR3 DNA follows: TGCGCCAGCAGCCAAGTATTAGCGGGGAACTCCTACAATGAGCAGTTCTTC.

The DNA for the CDR3 is TGCGCCAGCAGCTTGGAGGGAAGCGGGGGCTCCTACAATGAGCAGTTCTTC. The encoded protein is CASSLEGSGGSYNEQFF. V and J are TRBV5-1 and TRBJ2-1; 8 nucleotides line up with TRBD2. The V segment lost 0 bases and the J segment 0 bases; nucleotides outside the gene matches: 5. CDR1 and CDR2 from the germline V gene are SGHRS and YFSETQ. The CDR3 spans 17 residues.

The gene calls are TRBV12-3 or TRBV12-4 and TRBJ2-2; no clear D. V was cut by 6 bases and J by 2 bases, with 7 bases left in between. The CDR3 loop spans 13 amino acids. The CDR3 protein is CASRTPNTGELFF. The CDR3 region has the DNA TGTGCCAGCAGAACACCCAACACCGGGGAGCTGTTTTTT.

This clonotype was counted at least ten times. The chain employs TRBV12-5 and TRBJ2-1; 8 bases agree with TRBD1. Looked up from germline, CDR1 is LGHNT and CDR2 is FRNRAP. V lost 1 base to trimming and J lost 10 bases; unmatched junction nucleotides: 0. The CDR3 has 12 amino acids. The CDR3 sequence: CASGLGTGEQFF. The CDR3 nucleotides read TGTGCTAGTGGTTTGGGGACAGGGGAGCAGTTCTTC.

This clonotype was observed at least ten times. The chain uses TRBV20-1 and TRBJ2-5; D unresolved. The CDR3 is 12 residues long. V lost 1 base and J lost 1, with 4 bases in between. Germline assignment: CDR1 DFQATT and CDR2 SNEGSKA (reference sequence). CDR3 in DNA: TGCAGTGCTAGAGGCTTCCAAGAGACCCAGTACTTC. Protein product: CSARGFQETQYF.

This clonotype showed up many times. The CDR3 reads CASSLEGQAIYEQYF. CDR3 DNA: TGTGCCAGCAGTTTAGAGGGACAGGCGATCTACGAGCAGTACTTC. The rearrangement joins TRBV12-3 or TRBV12-4 to TRBJ2-7; 8 bases fit TRBD1. The J segment lost 3 bases and the V segment lost 1 base, leaving 5 bases of the junction unmatched. The CDR3 totals 15 residues.